A single sample gave rise to the 25 T cell receptor beta chains below, sequenced in a study of shared clonotypes between healthy human individuals. Using immunoSEQ multiplex PCR, the repertoire was profiled, and TCRdb retains in-frame clones only, with some absent. The repertoire has about 680,000 clones, 90% to 95% of them found once; the top ten carry 24%. Terminally differentiated effector memory CD45RA+ cells were excluded by CCR7 positive selection of CD45RO-negative cells. The sequenced sample consisted of naive CD8+ T cells sorted from blood. Source of these receptors: a man in his thirties or forties in good health.

The CDR3 spells CAWTYRTGGAYEQYF. CDR3 in DNA: TGTGCCTGGACATACCGAACTGGGGGAGCCTACGAGCAGTACTTC. The chain couples TRBV30 to TRBJ2-7; either TRBD1 or TRBD2 may fit D (5 bases each). Trimming removed 4 bases from V and 2 bases from J, with 18 bases in between. Germline V lookup: CDR1 GTSNPN, CDR2 SVGIG (reference sequence). The CDR3 loop spans 15 amino acids. The full variable domain, in which reference TRBV30 and TRBJ2-7 provide the parts outside the CDR3, is SQTIHQWPATLVQPVGSPLSLECTVEGTSNPNLYWYRQAAGRGLQLLFYSVGIGQISSEVPQNLSASRPQDRQFILSSKKLLLSDSGFYLCAWTYRTGGAYEQYFGPGTRLTVT.

The J gene is TRBJ2-1, the V gene TRBV2; unclear D gene. The CDR3 contains 10 residues. Germline V gives CDR1 SNHLY, CDR2 FYNNEI. V was trimmed by 2 bases and J by 10 bases, leaving 3 bases between them. The CDR3 DNA sequence: TGTGCCAGCAGTGAAACGGAGCAGTTCTTC. Its translation: CASSETEQFF.

J is TRBJ2-7 and V is TRBV4-3; D is unresolved. This CDR3 comprises 15 residues. Germline loops: CDR1 LGHNA, CDR2 YSLEER. Trimming left V 1 base short and J 2 bases short, with 12 bases between. This CDR3 reads CASSQGMWVPYEQYF. In DNA form, the CDR3 reads TGCGCCAGCAGCCAAGGGATGTGGGTTCCCTACGAGCAGTACTTC.

The CDR3 loop is CATSRGAGEPLYSNQPQHF. The CDR3 bases are TGTGCCACCAGCAGAGGGGCAGGGGAACCTCTCTATAGCAATCAGCCCCAGCATTTT. The genes are TRBV15 and TRBJ1-5; possibly TRBD1 for D (6 bases). Germline V lookup: CDR1 LNHNV, CDR2 YYDKDF (reference sequence). V gave up 1 base and J gave up 0 bases, with 19 bases separating them. The CDR3 runs 19 residues.

This clone was counted between two and nine times. The genes are TRBV4-1 and TRBJ1-1, with a weak D call TRBD1 (5 bases). V gave up 3 bases and J gave up 0 bases, with 11 bases separating them. Germline CDR1 reads MGHRA; CDR2 reads YSYEKL. CDR3 length: 15 amino acids. CDR3 amino acids: CASSQSGTMNTEAFF. The CDR3 nucleotides are TGCGCCAGCAGCCAGTCAGGGACTATGAACACTGAAGCTTTCTTT.

V gene TRBV6-5 combines with J gene TRBJ2-7, with 8 bases aligning to TRBD2. The V segment lost 6 bases and the J segment 4 bases; nucleotides outside the gene matches: 8. The CDR3 length is 14 residues. Germline values: CDR1 MNHEY, CDR2 SVGAGI. The CDR3 spells CASRSGTRPYEQYF. The CDR3 nucleotides are TGTGCCAGCAGATCCGGGACTAGACCTTACGAGCAGTACTTC.

The chain is built from TRBV7-9 and TRBJ1-5, with D perhaps matching TRBD1 (6 bases). The CDR3 totals 17 residues. With 6 bases removed from V and 2 bases from J, the gap between germline ends came to 20 bases. Germline lookup yields CDR1 SEHNR and CDR2 FQNEAQ (reference sequence). The DNA of the CDR3 is TGTGCCAGCAGTTACACGACAGGAGGGAGACGCAATCAGCCCCAGCATTTT. Encoded protein: CASSYTTGGRRNQPQHF.

CDR3 protein: CASSPGTSGSGTDTQYF. CDR3 DNA sequence: TGTGCCAGCAGTCCCGGGACTAGCGGGAGTGGTACAGATACGCAGTATTTT. This chain uses TRBV28 with TRBJ2-3, with TRBD2 matching 14 bases. Germline CDR1 and CDR2: MDHEN and SYDVKM. The CDR3 sequence is 17 residues long. The junction had 7 bases not matched to a gene; V was cut back by 5 bases and J by 3 bases.

V gene TRBV5-5 combines with J gene TRBJ2-5; D is perhaps TRBD2 (6 bases). Germline V gene data show CDR1 as SGHKS and CDR2 as YYEKEE (reference sequence). V lost 0 bases and J 9 bases, leaving 21 bases between the germline ends. This CDR3 has 16 amino acids. The CDR3 DNA is TGTGCCAGCAGCTTGGCCGGGGGAAACCAGGATTGGGCCCAGTACTTC. Protein sequence: CASSLAGGNQDWAQYF.

CDR3 DNA sequence: TGTGCCAGCAGTCCACTTTCTCCAGCGGGAGAGGGCAATGAGCAGTTCTTC. It codes for CASSPLSPAGEGNEQFF. The chain recombines TRBV28 with TRBJ2-1; TRBD2 matches 8 bases. The CDR3 has 17 amino acids. Germline CDR1 and CDR2: MDHEN and SYDVKM. J gave up 6 bases and V 5 bases, and 15 bases lay outside the gene matches.

As to this clone: An end of the junction differs from the germline gene, which may be a read error. The V call is TRBV2, the J call TRBJ1-5, with a tentative D call TRBD1 (6 bases). Germline CDR1 SNHLY, CDR2 FYNNEI. There are 16 residues in the CDR3. The CDR3 DNA reads TGTGCCAGCAGTGAAAGGGTCCCGGACAGCAGTCAGCCCCAGCATTTT. Amino acid sequence: CASSERVPDSSQPQHF.

The chain uses TRBV21-1 and TRBJ2-7; TRBD1 is taken as the D call from the table, unchecked against the DNA. TRBV21-1 is classified as a pseudogene. The CDR3 consists of 14 residues. CDR3 coding DNA: TGTGCCAGCAGCAGGGGACAGGGTGTGCGCGAGCAGTACTTC. Its protein product is CASSRGQGVREQYF.

J is TRBJ2-1 and V is TRBV10-1, with D possibly TRBD1 on 5 matching bases. The CDR3 runs 17 residues. Trimming pared 7 bases from V and 4 bases from J, leaving 23 bases between. Germline V lookup: CDR1 WNHNN, CDR2 SYGVQD (reference sequence). CDR3 sequence: CASTGSQRLDNYNEQFF. CDR3 bases: TGCGCCAGCACGGGCTCCCAAAGACTGGACAATTACAATGAGCAGTTCTTC.

The rearrangement joins TRBV7-6 to TRBJ1-1; D not certain. Germline loops: CDR1 SGHVS, CDR2 FNYEAQ. V was pared by 5 bases and J by 3 bases, with 10 bases between. This CDR3 contains 13 residues. CDR3 region: CASSDWSDTEAFF. In nucleotides, the CDR3 is TGTGCCAGCAGCGACTGGTCGGACACTGAAGCTTTCTTT.

In its sample, this clone was seen once. The chain employs TRBV7-9 and TRBJ2-4, with 8 bases aligning to TRBD1. Trimming at V came to 5 bases and at J to 3 bases, leaving 9 bases not matched to a gene. This CDR3 comprises 16 residues. Germline V gives CDR1 SEHNR, CDR2 FQNEAQ (reference sequence). CDR3 region: CASSPSMTGVKNIQYF. CDR3 in DNA: TGTGCCAGCAGCCCCTCAATGACAGGGGTCAAAAACATTCAGTACTTC.

The rearrangement links TRBV30 to TRBJ1-4; D is unresolved. CDR3 size: 15 residues. Trimming removed 2 bases from V and 4 bases from J, with 14 bases in between. The germline CDR1 and CDR2 sequences are GTSNPN and SVGIG (reference sequence). The CDR3 DNA reads as TGTGCCTGGAGTCCCGGGGTGAGCGGTAATGAAAAACTGTTTTTT. Protein: CAWSPGVSGNEKLFF.

This clone was observed once. The V call is TRBV7-9, the J call TRBJ2-1; 10 positions agree with TRBD2. Germline loops: CDR1 SEHNR, CDR2 FQNEAQ (reference sequence). J lost 7 bases, V lost 5 bases, and 8 bases had no gene match. The CDR3 spans 15 residues. CDR3 amino acids: CASSVRTSGRNEQFF. In nucleotides, the CDR3 is TGTGCCAGCAGCGTTCGGACTAGCGGTAGGAATGAGCAGTTCTTC.

This sequence joins TRBV7-3 and TRBJ2-1; 9 positions match TRBD2. The CDR3 sequence is 19 residues long. Germline V gene sequence: CDR1 SGHTA, CDR2 FQGTGA. V lost 0 bases to trimming and J lost 7 bases; unmatched junction nucleotides: 16. CDR3: CASSLTPSGALPDSNEQFF. For the CDR3, the DNA is TGTGCCAGCAGCTTAACCCCTAGCGGGGCCCTCCCAGATTCGAATGAGCAGTTCTTC.

A note on this clone: This same CDR3 is encoded by further DNA sequences in the sample. The J gene is TRBJ2-7, the V gene TRBV4-1; 7 nucleotides match TRBD1. Trimming cost V 0 bases and J 2 bases; bases outside gene matches: 4. This CDR3 spans 15 amino acids. From germline, CDR1 is MGHRA and CDR2 YSYEKL. This chain's CDR3 is CASSQEGQGAYEQYF. The CDR3 nucleotides read TGCGCCAGCAGCCAAGAGGGGCAGGGGGCCTACGAGCAGTACTTC.

CDR3 sequence (DNA): TGTGCCAGCAGCCCTCGACAGGGGCGGGAGACCCAGTACTTC. This translates into CASSPRQGRETQYF. The V and J genes are TRBV16 and TRBJ2-5; 8 bases map to TRBD1. V lost 4 bases to trimming and J lost 5 bases; unmatched junction nucleotides: 6. The CDR3 totals 14 residues. Germline lookup yields CDR1 KGHSY and CDR2 FQNENV.

The chain employs TRBV19 and TRBJ2-7; 9 nucleotides align to TRBD2. The CDR3 runs 21 residues. V shed 3 bases and J 4 bases; nucleotides not matched to a gene: 25. Germline V gives CDR1 LNHDA, CDR2 SQIVND (reference sequence). The CDR3 DNA sequence: TGTGCCAGTAGTATCTCTCAGTCGGGGGCTAGCGGGAATTGGCTCATGTACGAGCAGTACTTC. Its translation is CASSISQSGASGNWLMYEQYF.

This clone has a single count. The chain uses TRBV6-1 and TRBJ2-1; D is uncertain. Germline V gene lookup returns CDR1 MNHNS and CDR2 SASEGT. The CDR3 runs 13 residues. The germline V and J ends were trimmed by 3 bases and 7 bases, with 10 bases remaining between them. In DNA form, the CDR3 reads TGTGCCAGCAGTGACAATCCCGCAAATGAGCAGTTCTTC. The encoded protein is CASSDNPANEQFF.

The chain combines TRBV4-1 with TRBJ1-2; D remains unclear. Germline V gene lookup returns CDR1 MGHRA and CDR2 YSYEKL. Trimming removed 3 bases from V and 6 bases from J, with 11 bases in between. The CDR3 sequence is 13 residues long. CDR3 region: CASSQGFRDGYTF. The DNA for the CDR3 is TGCGCCAGCAGCCAGGGGTTTAGAGATGGCTACACCTTC.

V is TRBV27 and J is TRBJ2-1; the match to TRBD1 covers 10 bases. V was clipped by 8 bases and J by 5 bases; unmatched bases: 6. CDR3 length equals 14 residues. CDR1 is MNHEY, CDR2 SMNVEV, per germline (reference sequence). The CDR3 nucleotides read TGTGCCAGCCTTGGGGGACAGGGGCACAATGAGCAGTTCTTC. Translated: CASLGGQGHNEQFF.

V is TRBV27 and J is TRBJ1-1; D remains unclear. The CDR3 runs 14 residues. V was clipped by 5 bases and J by 4 bases, with 14 bases between them. Germline V gives CDR1 MNHEY, CDR2 SMNVEV (reference sequence). Here the CDR3 DNA reads TGTGCCAGCAGTAACTACGGTCCGAGCACTGAAGCTTTCTTT. Encoded protein: CASSNYGPSTEAFF.